The rows below give T cell receptor beta chains drawn from one sample of a study of blood T cell repertoires in COVID-19. The table came from immunoSEQ multiplex PCR; TCRdb's copy has only in-frame clones and leaves some out. The profile covers tens of thousands of clones, with about 83% appearing a single time and roughly 15% taken by the ten largest. What was sequenced was peripheral blood. The receptor source for this set is a human donor in a cohort sampled during active COVID-19. The CDR3 runs from the conserved cysteine through the conserved F or W. Fields, in order: clone size, V gene, D gene, J gene, CDR3 DNA, CDR3 protein. D genes are given only for firm matches. Where a row states a size, it is once, few, many or the class of an expanded clone; other rows omit it.

-	TRBV24-1	-	TRBJ2-2	TGTGCCACCAGTGATGTAAACACCGGGGAGCTGTTTTTT	CATSDVNTGELFF
once	TRBV12-5	TRBD1	TRBJ2-1	TGTGCTAGTGGTATGGGACAGGGCTACAATGAGCAGTTCTTC	CASGMGQGYNEQFF
-	TRBV21-1	-	TRBJ2-7	TGTGCCAGCAGTGACGCGGAAAGGACCTACGAGCAGTACTTC	CASSDAERTYEQYF
-	TRBV2	-	TRBJ2-7	TGTGCCACCAGACGGGACACCTTATCCTACGAGCAGTACTTC	CATRRDTLSYEQYF
-	TRBV5-1	-	TRBJ2-5	TGCGCCAGCAGCTTCGAACAGGGTAGGCAAGAGACCCAGTACTTC	CASSFEQGRQETQYF
-	TRBV6-6	TRBD1	TRBJ1-1	TGTGCCAGCAGCAGGGGGGTTGCGAACACTGAAGCTTTCTTT	CASSRGVANTEAFF
-	TRBV18	-	TRBJ1-2	TGTGCCAGCTCACCAGGGACAAATAACTATGGCTACACCTTC	CASSPGTNNYGYTF
-	TRBV27	-	TRBJ1-2	TGTGCCAGCAGTTTACGGGGGGTCTATGGCTACACCTTC	CASSLRGVYGYTF
-	TRBV7-9	-	TRBJ2-7	TGTGCCAGCAGCTCGCGGGACAGCTACGAGCAGTACTTC	CASSSRDSYEQYF
-	TRBV5-8	-	TRBJ1-1	TGTGCCAGCAGCTTTAGTTCTTTTGGGGGGAAAGGTACTGAAGCTTTCTTT	CASSFSSFGGKGTEAFF